These T cell receptor beta chains were read from a single sample in a study of regulatory T cells in long-lasting Graves disease. TCRdb passed the multiplex PCR reads through MiXCR, listing each CDR3 protein once. The table lists 400,000 to 650,000 distinct CDR3 sequences, 15% to 20% of them singletons. This sample was shared with a second study, whose subject was T cells in Graves' hyperthyroidism and ophthalmopathy.

Sequencing used peripheral blood mononuclear cells (PBMCs), obtained at new diagnosis, from a patient treated with antithyroid drugs. These receptors were taken from a woman aged 40-60 years with Graves disease. The CDR3 runs from the conserved cysteine through the conserved F or W. Fields, in order: J gene, clone size, V gene, D gene, CDR3 protein, CDR3 DNA. D genes are given only for firm matches. Clone size, where shown, is once, few, many, or a class for clones that have expanded.

TRBJ2-1 many TRBV20-1 . CSAPTDYNEQFF TGCAGTGCTCCGACAGACTACAATGAGCAGTTCTTC
TRBJ2-2 many TRBV5-1 TRBD2 CASRERGSGELFF TGCGCCAGCAGAGAGCGGGGTAGCGGGGAGCTGTTTTTT
TRBJ2-7 many TRBV10-3 . CAISDRGDGSQYF TGTGCCATCAGTGATCGCGGGGATGGTTCGCAGTACTTC
TRBJ2-7 many TRBV18 . CASSSFFLQGNEQYF TGTGCCAGCTCATCATTCTTTTTACAGGGAAACGAGCAGTACTTC
TRBJ1-1 many TRBV11-2 . CASTLSREAFF TGTGCCAGCACCCTTAGCAGGGAAGCTTTCTTT
TRBJ1-1 few TRBV12-3/TRBV12-4 . CASAPELNTEAFF TGTGCCAGCGCGCCAGAATTGAACACTGAAGCTTTCTTT
TRBJ2-7 many TRBV12-5 . CASGIGTGSYEQYF TGTGCTAGTGGTATCGGTACAGGGAGCTACGAGCAGTACTTC
TRBJ1-4 . TRBV6-5 . CASSYSIETVSNEKLFF TGTGCCAGCAGTTACTCGATTGAGACAGTCTCTAATGAAAAACTGTTTTTT
TRBJ2-2 . TRBV4-1 . CASSQVRSNTGELFF TGCGCCAGCAGCCAAGTGAGAAGTAACACCGGGGAGCTGTTTTTT
TRBJ2-7 many TRBV6-1 . CASSATGIYEQYF TGTGCCAGCAGTGCCACAGGGATCTACGAGCAGTACTTC
TRBJ1-1 . TRBV10-2 TRBD1 CASSESNWQGALNTEAFF TGCGCCAGCAGTGAGTCGAATTGGCAGGGGGCCTTGAACACTGAAGCTTTCTTT
TRBJ2-7 many TRBV6-1 . CASSDRIYEQYF TGTGCCAGCAGCGACAGGATATACGAGCAGTACTTC
TRBJ2-3 . TRBV4-1 . CASSQTLGGNTDTQYF TGCGCCAGCAGCCAAACATTGGGGGGCAACACAGATACGCAGTATTTT
TRBJ2-7 many TRBV6-5 . CASSYPGTYEQYF TGTGCCAGCAGTTACCCCGGAACCTACGAGCAGTACTTC
TRBJ2-1 many TRBV5-1 TRBD2 CASSLVPSSGGANEQFF TGCGCCAGCAGCTTGGTCCCGAGTAGCGGGGGGGCCAATGAGCAGTTCTTC
TRBJ1-1 . TRBV2 . CASIGGSSTEAFF TGTGCCAGCATCGGTGGATCGAGCACTGAAGCTTTCTTT
TRBJ1-3 . TRBV29-1 . CSVARTGSGNTIYF TGCAGCGTTGCTAGGACGGGCTCTGGAAACACCATATATTTT
TRBJ1-5 many TRBV12-3/TRBV12-4 . CASSPTGPSSNQPQHF TGTGCCAGCAGTCCCACAGGGCCCTCCTCCAATCAGCCCCAGCATTTT
TRBJ1-6 many TRBV7-8 . CASSLARAGVDSPLHF TGTGCCAGCAGCTTAGCGCGGGCAGGGGTGGATTCACCCCTCCACTTT
TRBJ2-5 many TRBV18 . CASSPNGETQYF TGTGCCAGCTCACCGAACGGAGAGACCCAGTACTTC
TRBJ1-6 few TRBV5-1 . CASSFENSPLHF TGCGCCAGCAGCTTCGAAAATTCACCCCTCCACTTT
TRBJ2-7 . TRBV28 . CASSYIPWGYYEQYF TGTGCCAGCAGTTATATCCCATGGGGCTACTACGAGCAGTACTTC
TRBJ1-3 . TRBV2 . CASSYDSSGNTIYF TGTGCCAGCAGTTACGACAGTTCTGGAAACACCATATATTTT
TRBJ2-2 . TRBV7-3 . CASSLTGGPTGELFF TGTGCCAGCAGCTTAACTGGGGGACCCACCGGGGAGCTGTTTTTT
TRBJ2-7 few TRBV18 TRBD1 CASSQTGTGSLYEQYF TGTGCCAGCTCGCAAACCGGGACAGGGTCCCTCTACGAGCAGTACTTC
TRBJ2-7 few TRBV4-1 TRBD1 CASSQDGWGQGVHEQYF TGCGCCAGCAGCCAAGATGGCTGGGGGCAGGGGGTCCACGAGCAGTACTTC
TRBJ2-2 . TRBV20-1 . CSASHNTGELFF TGCAGTGCTAGCCATAACACCGGGGAGCTGTTTTTT
TRBJ1-1 . TRBV9 TRBD1 CASSVGPGGATEAFF TGTGCCAGCAGCGTAGGGCCAGGGGGCGCCACTGAAGCTTTCTTT
TRBJ1-5 few TRBV12-3/TRBV12-4 . CASSQLLTNQPQHF TGTGCCAGCAGCCAACTTTTAACGAATCAGCCCCAGCATTTT
TRBJ2-7 few TRBV5-1 . CASSLTGAVYEQYF TGCGCCAGCAGCTTGACGGGAGCAGTCTACGAGCAGTACTTC
TRBJ2-3 many TRBV3-1 . CASRSTGTDTQYF TGTGCCAGCCGGTCTACCGGGACAGATACGCAGTATTTT
TRBJ2-1 . TRBV12-3/TRBV12-4 TRBD1 CASSLAGGRHEQFF TGTGCCAGCAGTTTGGCAGGGGGCCGCCATGAGCAGTTCTTC
TRBJ2-1 many TRBV4-1 . CASSQEEVSYNEQFF TGCGCCAGCAGCCAAGAAGAGGTCTCCTACAATGAGCAGTTCTTC
TRBJ2-7 many TRBV11-2 TRBD1 CASTLDRTGFEQYF TGTGCCAGCACTCTGGACCGGACAGGGTTTGAGCAGTACTTC
TRBJ2-1 many TRBV12-3/TRBV12-4 . CASSPRPEGSYNEQFF TGTGCCAGCAGCCCCAGACCTGAAGGTTCCTACAATGAGCAGTTCTTC
TRBJ2-7 . TRBV10-3 TRBD2 CAISAGGVGYEQYF TGTGCCATCAGTGCGGGGGGGGTGGGCTACGAGCAGTACTTC
TRBJ2-2 . TRBV12-3/TRBV12-4 . CASSFRSGPGELFF TGTGCCAGCAGTTTTCGGAGCGGGCCCGGGGAGCTGTTTTTT
TRBJ1-4 . TRBV10-2 . CASREQAHEKLFF TGCGCCAGCAGGGAGCAGGCCCATGAAAAACTGTTTTTT
TRBJ2-1 many TRBV11-2 . CASSLGSEYNEQFF TGTGCCAGCAGCTTGGGTAGTGAATACAATGAGCAGTTCTTC
TRBJ2-1 few TRBV13 TRBD2 CASSFNLGLAGGQYNEQFF TGTGCCAGCAGCTTCAACCTCGGACTAGCGGGGGGCCAATACAATGAGCAGTTCTTC
TRBJ1-5 few TRBV12-3/TRBV12-4 . CASSLSRGQLNQPQHF TGTGCCAGCAGTTTATCCAGAGGACAGTTGAACCAGCCCCAGCATTTT
TRBJ2-7 many TRBV13 TRBD1 CASSLEGTGGGEQYF TGTGCCAGCAGCTTAGAGGGGACAGGGGGCGGCGAGCAGTACTTC
TRBJ2-5 . TRBV3-1 . CASSLNRALGGTQYF TGTGCCAGCAGCCTTAACAGGGCCCTAGGGGGGACCCAGTACTTC
TRBJ2-7 few TRBV10-3 . CAIQDSPYEQYF TGTGCCATCCAGGACAGTCCCTACGAGCAGTACTTC
TRBJ2-7 many TRBV28 . CASSSPSGYEQYF TGTGCCAGCAGTTCCCCCTCTGGGTACGAGCAGTACTTC
TRBJ2-5 many TRBV2 . CASSQNEGLGGEAQYF TGTGCCAGCAGTCAGAATGAGGGTTTGGGAGGAGAGGCCCAGTACTTC
TRBJ2-1 . TRBV7-3 . CASSFGHFNEQFF TGTGCCAGCAGCTTTGGACACTTCAATGAGCAGTTCTTC